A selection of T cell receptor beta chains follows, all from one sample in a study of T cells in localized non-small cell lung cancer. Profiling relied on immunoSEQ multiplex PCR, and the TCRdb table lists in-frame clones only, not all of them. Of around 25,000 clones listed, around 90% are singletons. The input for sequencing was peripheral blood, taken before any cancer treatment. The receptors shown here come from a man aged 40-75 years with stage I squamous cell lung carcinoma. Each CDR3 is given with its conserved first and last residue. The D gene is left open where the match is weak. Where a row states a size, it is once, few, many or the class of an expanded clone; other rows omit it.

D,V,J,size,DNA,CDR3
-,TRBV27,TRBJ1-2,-,TGTGCCAGCAGCCGAGGACAGCCTGTCTATGGCTACACCTTC,CASSRGQPVYGYTF
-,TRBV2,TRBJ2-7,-,TGTGCCAGCAGTGAGCTGACAGGAGGATATTACGAGCAGTACTTC,CASSELTGGYYEQYF
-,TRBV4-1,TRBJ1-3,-,TGCGCCAGCAGCCAAGGGGGCCGGGACACCATATATTTT,CASSQGGRDTIYF
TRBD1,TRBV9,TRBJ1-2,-,TGTGCCAGCGACTTACTCCCGACAGGGGGAATAGCTAGTGGCTACACCTTC,CASDLLPTGGIASGYTF
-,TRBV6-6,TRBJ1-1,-,TGTGCCAGCAGCGCGGGGGCTATGAACACTGAAGCTTTCTTT,CASSAGAMNTEAFF
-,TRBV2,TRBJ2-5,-,TGTGCCAGCAGTGAAAGGCGTGTGGAGACCCAGTACTTC,CASSERRVETQYF
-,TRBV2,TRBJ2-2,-,TGTGCCAGCACCGGCAGCTACACCGGGGAGCTGTTTTTT,CASTGSYTGELFF
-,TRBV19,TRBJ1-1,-,TGTGCCAGTAGTATGGTGGGCAGTGAAGCTTTCTTT,CASSMVGSEAFF
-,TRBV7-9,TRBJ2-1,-,TGTGCCAGCAGCTTCCTCCCCATCAATGAGCAGTTCTTC,CASSFLPINEQFF
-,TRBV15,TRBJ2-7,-,TGTGCCACCAGCTCCAGGGATCCCCCCCCCGAGCAGTACTTC,CATSSRDPPPEQYF
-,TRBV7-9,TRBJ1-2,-,TGTGCCAGCAGTTTTTCCCCTAACTATGGCTACACCTTC,CASSFSPNYGYTF
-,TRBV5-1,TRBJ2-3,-,TGCGCCAGCAGCCAGGACAATCCGGCAGATACGCAGTATTTT,CASSQDNPADTQYF
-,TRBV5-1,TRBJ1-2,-,TGCGCCAGCAGCTTCTCGAGTAACTATGGCTACACCTTC,CASSFSSNYGYTF
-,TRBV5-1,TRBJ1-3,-,TGCGCCAGCAGCTTGGTGCCCGAAAACACCATATATTTT,CASSLVPENTIYF
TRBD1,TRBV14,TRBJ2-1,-,TGTGCCAGCTCCCCCTCCGGGACAGGGGCCAATGAGCAGTTCTTC,CASSPSGTGANEQFF
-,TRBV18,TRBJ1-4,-,TGTGCCAGCTCAGAGCGGGGGCCCAAAGTTGCAACTAATGAAAAACTGTTTTTT,CASSERGPKVATNEKLFF
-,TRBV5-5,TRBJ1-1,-,TGTGCCAGCAGCCCCCGGGGGGAGAACACTGAAGCTTTCTTT,CASSPRGENTEAFF
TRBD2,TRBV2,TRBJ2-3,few,TGTGCCAGCTCGGTAGCGGGGGGGCCATTCGGAGATACGCAGTATTTT,CASSVAGGPFGDTQYF
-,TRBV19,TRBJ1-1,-,TGTGCCAGTACCTCCTACATGAACACTGAAGCTTTCTTT,CASTSYMNTEAFF
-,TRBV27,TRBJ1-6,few,TGTGCCAGCACGGGACATCTGGGCGGTAATTCACCCCTCCACTTT,CASTGHLGGNSPLHF
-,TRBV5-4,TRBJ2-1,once,TGTGCCAGCAGCTGGAGGGACAGTCCGATTAGCTCCTACAATGAGCAGTTCTTC,CASSWRDSPISSYNEQFF
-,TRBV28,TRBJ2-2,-,TGTGCCAGCAGTTTCCCCTGGGGGAGAAAGGGCGGGGAGCTGTTTTTT,CASSFPWGRKGGELFF
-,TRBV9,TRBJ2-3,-,TGTGCCAGCAGCCCGAGGAAGGGGGTACGAGATACGCAGTATTTT,CASSPRKGVRDTQYF
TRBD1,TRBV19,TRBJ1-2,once,TGTGCCAGTAGTGGGGGGACAGGGATCGACTATGGCTACACCTTC,CASSGGTGIDYGYTF
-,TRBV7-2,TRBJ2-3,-,TGTGCCAGCAGCTTGGACTGGAAGCTTCCCGATACGCAGTATTTT,CASSLDWKLPDTQYF
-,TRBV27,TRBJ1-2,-,TGTGCCAGCAGTTTTGGCAGGGCGAACTATGGCTACACCTTC,CASSFGRANYGYTF
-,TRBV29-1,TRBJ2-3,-,TGCAGCGTGGGGCCGATCAGTCACACAGATACGCAGTATTTT,CSVGPISHTDTQYF
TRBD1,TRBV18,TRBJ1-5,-,TGTGCCAGCTCCCTCGACAGGGATAGCAATCAGCCCCAGCATTTT,CASSLDRDSNQPQHF
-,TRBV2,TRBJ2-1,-,TGTGCCAGCAGTGAGGGTAGCTCCTACAATGAGCAGTTCTTC,CASSEGSSYNEQFF